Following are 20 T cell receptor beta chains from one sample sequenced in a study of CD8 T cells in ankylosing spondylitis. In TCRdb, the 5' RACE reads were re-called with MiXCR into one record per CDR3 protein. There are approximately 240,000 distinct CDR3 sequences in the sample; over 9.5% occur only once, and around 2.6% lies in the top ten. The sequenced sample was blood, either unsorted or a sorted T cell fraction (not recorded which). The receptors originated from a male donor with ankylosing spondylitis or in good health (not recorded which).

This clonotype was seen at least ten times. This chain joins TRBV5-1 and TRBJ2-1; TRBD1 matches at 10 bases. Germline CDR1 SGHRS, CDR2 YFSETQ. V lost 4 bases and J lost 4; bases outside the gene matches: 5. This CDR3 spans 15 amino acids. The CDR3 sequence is CASSERTGGYNEQFF. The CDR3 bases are TGCGCCAGCAGCGAGCGGACAGGGGGATACAATGAGCAGTTCTTC. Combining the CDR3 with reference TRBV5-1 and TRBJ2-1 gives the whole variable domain KAGVTQTPRYLIKTRGQQVTLSCSPISGHRSVSWYQQTPGQGLQFLFEYFSETQRNKGNFPGRFSGRQFSNSRSEMNVSTLELGDSALYLCASSERTGGYNEQFFGPGTRLTVL.

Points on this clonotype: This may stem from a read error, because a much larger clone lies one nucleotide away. The CDR3 here is CVSSQVFRGKGEQYF. Here the CDR3 DNA reads TGTGTCAGCAGCCAAGTATTCCGCGGGAAAGGCGAGCAGTACTTC. J is TRBJ2-7 and V is TRBV3-1; TRBD2 is a possible D gene (6 bases). The CDR3 covers 15 residues. The germline CDR1 and CDR2 sequences are LGHDT and YNNKEL (reference sequence).

CDR3 sequence: CASKGLNTEAFF. CDR3 DNA: TGCGCCAGCAAGGGTCTGAACACTGAAGCTTTCTTT. The chain is built from TRBV10-1 and TRBJ1-1, with unresolved D. Germline values: CDR1 WNHNN, CDR2 SYGVQD (reference sequence). V lost 7 bases to trimming and J lost 0 bases, with 6 bases between them. The CDR3 contains 12 residues.

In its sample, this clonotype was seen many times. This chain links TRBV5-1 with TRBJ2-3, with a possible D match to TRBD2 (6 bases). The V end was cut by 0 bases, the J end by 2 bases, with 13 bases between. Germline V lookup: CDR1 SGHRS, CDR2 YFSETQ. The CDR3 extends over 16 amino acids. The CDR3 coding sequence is TGCGCCAGCAGCTTGGCCGGAACTAGCCCCACAGATACGCAGTATTTT. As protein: CASSLAGTSPTDTQYF.

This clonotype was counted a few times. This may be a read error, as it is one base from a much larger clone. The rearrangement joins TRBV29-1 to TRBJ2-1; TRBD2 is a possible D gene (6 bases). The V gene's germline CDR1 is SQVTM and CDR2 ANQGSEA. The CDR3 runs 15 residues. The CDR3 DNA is TGCAGCGTTGATCTTACTAGCAGCCGGTACAATGTGCAGTTCTTC. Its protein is CSVDLTSSRYNVQFF.

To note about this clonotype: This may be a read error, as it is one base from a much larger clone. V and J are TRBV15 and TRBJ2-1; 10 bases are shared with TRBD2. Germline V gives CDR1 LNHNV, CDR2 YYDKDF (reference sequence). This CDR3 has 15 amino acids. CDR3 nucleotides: TGTGCCACCAGCCTACTAGCGGGGACCTACAATGAGCAGCTCTTC. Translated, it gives CATSLLAGTYNEQLF.

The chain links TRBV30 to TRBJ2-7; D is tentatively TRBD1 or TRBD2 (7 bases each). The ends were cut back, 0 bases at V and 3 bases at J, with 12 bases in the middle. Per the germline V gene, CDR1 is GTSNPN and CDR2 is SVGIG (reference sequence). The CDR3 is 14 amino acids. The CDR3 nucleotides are TGTGCCTGGAGTGTGGCAGGGGGGGTCTACGAGCAGTACTTC. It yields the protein CAWSVAGGVYEQYF.

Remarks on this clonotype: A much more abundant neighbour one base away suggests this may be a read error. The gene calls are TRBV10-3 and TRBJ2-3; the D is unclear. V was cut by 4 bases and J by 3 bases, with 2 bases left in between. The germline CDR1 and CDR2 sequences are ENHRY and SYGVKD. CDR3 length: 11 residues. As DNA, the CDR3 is TGTGCCATCAGTGGTACAGATACGCAGTATTTT. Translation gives CAISGTDTQYF.

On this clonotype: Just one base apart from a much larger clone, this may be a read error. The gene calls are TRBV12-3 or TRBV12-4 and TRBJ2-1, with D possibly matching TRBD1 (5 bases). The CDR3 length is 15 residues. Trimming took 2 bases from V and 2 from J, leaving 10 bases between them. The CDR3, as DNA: TGTGCCAGCAGTTTACAGGGTGGCGCCTACAATGAGCAGTTCTTC. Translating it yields CASSLQGGAYNEQFF.

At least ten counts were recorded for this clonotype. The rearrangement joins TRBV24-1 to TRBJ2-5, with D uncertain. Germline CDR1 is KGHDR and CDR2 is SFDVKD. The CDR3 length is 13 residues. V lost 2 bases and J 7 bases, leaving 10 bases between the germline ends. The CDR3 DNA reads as TGTGCCACCAGTGATTCAGCGTTAGGGACCCAGTACTTC. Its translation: CATSDSALGTQYF.

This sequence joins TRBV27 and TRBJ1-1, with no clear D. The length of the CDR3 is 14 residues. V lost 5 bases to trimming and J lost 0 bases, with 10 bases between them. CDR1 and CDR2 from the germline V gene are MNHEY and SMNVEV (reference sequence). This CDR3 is CASSPLHLNTEAFF. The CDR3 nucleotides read TGTGCCAGCAGTCCCTTACACCTGAACACTGAAGCTTTCTTT.

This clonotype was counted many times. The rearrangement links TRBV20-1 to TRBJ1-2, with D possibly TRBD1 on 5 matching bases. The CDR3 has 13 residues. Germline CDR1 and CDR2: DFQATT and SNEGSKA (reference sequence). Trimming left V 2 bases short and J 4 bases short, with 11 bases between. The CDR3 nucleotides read TGCAGTGCTAGATCCGGGACGGTCTATGGCTACACCTTC. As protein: CSARSGTVYGYTF.

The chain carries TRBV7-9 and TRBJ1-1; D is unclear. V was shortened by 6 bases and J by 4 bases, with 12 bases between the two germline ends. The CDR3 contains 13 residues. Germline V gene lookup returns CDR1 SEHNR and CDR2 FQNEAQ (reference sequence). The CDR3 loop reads CASSSYERTEAFF. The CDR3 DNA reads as TGTGCCAGCAGTTCTTATGAGCGCACTGAAGCTTTCTTT.

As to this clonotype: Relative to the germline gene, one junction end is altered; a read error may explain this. The CDR3 is CTSSRGDRAVNTEAFF. CDR3 DNA: TGCACCAGCTCCAGGGGGGACAGGGCCGTGAACACTGAAGCTTTCTTT. J is TRBJ1-1 and V is TRBV5-1; 9 nucleotides align to TRBD1. The CDR3 is made up of 16 amino acids. Germline assignment: CDR1 SGHRS and CDR2 YFSETQ. Variable domain in full (rest from reference TRBV5-1 and TRBJ1-1): KAGVTQTPRYLIKTRGQQVTLSCSPISGHRSVSWYQQTPGQGLQFLFEYFSETQRNKGNFPGRFSGRQFSNSRSEMNVSTLELGDSALYLCTSSRGDRAVNTEAFFGQGTRLTVV.

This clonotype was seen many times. The CDR3 DNA sequence: TGTGCCAGCAGCGTGGAGCGGGAGGTCTACGAGCAGTACTTC. Protein product: CASSVEREVYEQYF. The chain combines TRBV4-2 with TRBJ2-7, with 9 bases matching TRBD2. This CDR3 has 14 residues. The V and J ends lost 5 bases and 3 bases, in that order; junction bases with no gene match: 5. Germline V lookup: CDR1 LGHNA, CDR2 YNFKEQ.

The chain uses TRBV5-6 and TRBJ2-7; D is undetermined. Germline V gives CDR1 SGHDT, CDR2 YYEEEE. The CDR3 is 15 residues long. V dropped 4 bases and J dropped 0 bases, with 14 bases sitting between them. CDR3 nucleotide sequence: TGTGCCAGCAGCGCGCAGGATATCTTCTCCTACGAGCAGTACTTC. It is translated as CASSAQDIFSYEQYF.

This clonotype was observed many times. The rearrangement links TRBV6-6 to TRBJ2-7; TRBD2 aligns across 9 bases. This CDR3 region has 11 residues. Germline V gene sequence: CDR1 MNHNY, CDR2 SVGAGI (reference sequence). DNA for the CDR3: TGTGCTGCGGGAGGGACGTACGAGCAGTACTTC. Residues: CAAGGTYEQYF.

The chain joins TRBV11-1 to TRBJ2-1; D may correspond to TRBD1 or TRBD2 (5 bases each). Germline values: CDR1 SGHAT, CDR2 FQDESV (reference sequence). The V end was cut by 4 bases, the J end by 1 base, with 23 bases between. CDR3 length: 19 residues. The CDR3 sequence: CASSSGPSSRGVSYNEQFF. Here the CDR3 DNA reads TGTGCCAGCAGCTCGGGACCCAGTAGTCGGGGAGTATCCTACAATGAGCAGTTCTTC.

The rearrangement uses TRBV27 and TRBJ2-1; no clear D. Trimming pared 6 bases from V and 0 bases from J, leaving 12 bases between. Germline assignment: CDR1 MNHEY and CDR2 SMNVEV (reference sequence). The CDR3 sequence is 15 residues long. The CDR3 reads CASRPFASSYNEQFF. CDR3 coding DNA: TGTGCCAGCAGACCCTTCGCCAGCTCCTACAATGAGCAGTTCTTC.

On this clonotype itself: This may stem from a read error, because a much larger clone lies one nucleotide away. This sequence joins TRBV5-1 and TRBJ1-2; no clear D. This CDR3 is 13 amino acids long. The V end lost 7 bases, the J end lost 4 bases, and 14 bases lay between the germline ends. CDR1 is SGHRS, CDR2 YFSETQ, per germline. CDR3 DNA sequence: TGCGCCAGCGCGGAGTCTGGACCCTATGGCTACACCTTC. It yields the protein CASAESGPYGYTF.